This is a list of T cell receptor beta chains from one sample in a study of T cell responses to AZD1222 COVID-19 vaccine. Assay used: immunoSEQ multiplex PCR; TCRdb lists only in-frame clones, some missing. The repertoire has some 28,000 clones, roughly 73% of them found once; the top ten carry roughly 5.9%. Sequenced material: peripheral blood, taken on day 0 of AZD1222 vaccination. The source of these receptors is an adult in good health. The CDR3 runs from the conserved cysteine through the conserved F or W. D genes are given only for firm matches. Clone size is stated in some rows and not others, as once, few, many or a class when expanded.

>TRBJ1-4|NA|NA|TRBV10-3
TGTGCCATCAGTGATGTGGGAAGGGAAAAACTGTTTTTT
CAISDVGREKLFF
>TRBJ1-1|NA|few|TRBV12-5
TGTGCTAGTGGTTTGCCCAAGGGTACTGAAGCTTTCTTT
CASGLPKGTEAFF
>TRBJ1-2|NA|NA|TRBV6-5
TGTGCCAGCAGTTACCAAGGGACCGGCTACACCTTC
CASSYQGTGYTF
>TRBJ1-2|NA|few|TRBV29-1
TGCAGCGTTGAGTGGGGAAACTATGGCTACACCTTC
CSVEWGNYGYTF
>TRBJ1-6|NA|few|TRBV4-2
TGTGCCAGCAGCCCGCGCCCCGGGGCCGAGACATCAAGCTCCTATAATTCACCCCTCCACTTT
CASSPRPGAETSSSYNSPLHF
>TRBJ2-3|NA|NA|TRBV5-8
TGTGCCAGCAGGCCGGCCTTTACGCAGTATTTT
CASRPAFTQYF
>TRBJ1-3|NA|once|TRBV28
TGTGCCAGTACCTTCGCCAGGGCCCCCACCATATATTTT
CASTFARAPTIYF
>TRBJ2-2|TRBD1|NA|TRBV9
TGTGCCAGCAGCCCAGAAGGTCCAGGGGGCACCCCCGGGGAGCTGTTTTTT
CASSPEGPGGTPGELFF
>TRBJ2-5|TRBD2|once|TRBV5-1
TGCGCCAGCAGCTCTACGACTAGCGGGACGGAGACCCAGTACTTC
CASSSTTSGTETQYF
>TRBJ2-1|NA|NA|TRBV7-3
TGTGCCAGCAGCTCCCAAGGGGGGAGGAGGAATGAGCAGTTCTTC
CASSSQGGRRNEQFF
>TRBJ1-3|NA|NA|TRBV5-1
TGCGCCAGCAGCTTTGAGGGCCCAAGCTCTGGAAACACCATATATTTT
CASSFEGPSSGNTIYF
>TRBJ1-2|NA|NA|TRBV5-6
TGTGCCAGCAGCTCGTGGGGGGCAGGGACCTATGGCTACACCTTC
CASSSWGAGTYGYTF
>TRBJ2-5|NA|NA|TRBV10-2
TGCGCCAGCAGTGAGTTCGAAGAGACCCAGTACTTC
CASSEFEETQYF
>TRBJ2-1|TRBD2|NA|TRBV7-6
TGTGCCAGCAGCCCCCTCCGGGGCGGGAGTTCAAATGAGCAGTTCTTC
CASSPLRGGSSNEQFF
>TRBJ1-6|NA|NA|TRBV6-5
TGTGCCAGCAGTTACTCGAAGACCTCCTATAATTCACCCCTCCACTTT
CASSYSKTSYNSPLHF
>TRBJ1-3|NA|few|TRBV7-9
TGTGCCAGCAGCCCAGGCCAAGCACCGGGGGCTCGACTTACGAGCGCCATATATTTT
CASSPGQAPGARLTSAIYF
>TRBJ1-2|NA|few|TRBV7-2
TGTGCCAGCAGCTTAGGTGGATCCTATGGCTACACCTTC
CASSLGGSYGYTF
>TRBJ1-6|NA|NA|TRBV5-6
TGTGCCAGCAGCAGGCAGGGAGCTTATAATTCACCCCTCCACTTT
CASSRQGAYNSPLHF
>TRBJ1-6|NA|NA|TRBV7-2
TGTGCCAGCAGATCGTCCCCCGCCGATAATTCACCCCTCCACTTT
CASRSSPADNSPLHF
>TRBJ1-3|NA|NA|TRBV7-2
TGTGCCAGCAGTACCAGGGTCTCTGGAAACACCATATATTTT
CASSTRVSGNTIYF
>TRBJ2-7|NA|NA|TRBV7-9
TGTGCCAGCAGCTTAGAGGCTGGGACTGGGGAGCAGTACTTC
CASSLEAGTGEQYF
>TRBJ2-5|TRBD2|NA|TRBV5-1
TGCGCCAGCAGCCGCACCGGGACTAGCCGGGAGACCCAGTACTTC
CASSRTGTSRETQYF
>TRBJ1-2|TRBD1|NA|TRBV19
TGTGCCAGCAGTATCACTACAGGGGAATCTCTCTATGGCTACACCTTC
CASSITTGESLYGYTF
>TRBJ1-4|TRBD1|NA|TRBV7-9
TGTGCCAGCAGCTTAGGGGACAGGGGCACTAATGAAAAACTGTTTTTT
CASSLGDRGTNEKLFF
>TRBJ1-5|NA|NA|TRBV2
TGTGCCAGCAGTTCCGAAAGACAGTACCATAGCAATCAGCCCCAGCATTTT
CASSSERQYHSNQPQHF